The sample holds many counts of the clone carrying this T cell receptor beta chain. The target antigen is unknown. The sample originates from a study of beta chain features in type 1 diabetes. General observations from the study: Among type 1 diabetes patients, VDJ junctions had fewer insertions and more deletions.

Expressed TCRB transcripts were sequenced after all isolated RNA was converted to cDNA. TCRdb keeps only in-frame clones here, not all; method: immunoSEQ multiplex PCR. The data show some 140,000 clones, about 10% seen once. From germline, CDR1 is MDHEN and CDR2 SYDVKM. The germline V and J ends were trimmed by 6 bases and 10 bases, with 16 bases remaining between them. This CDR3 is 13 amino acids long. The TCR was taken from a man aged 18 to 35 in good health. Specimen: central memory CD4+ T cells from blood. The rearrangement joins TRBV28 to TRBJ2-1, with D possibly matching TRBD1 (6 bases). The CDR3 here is CASRNHRASEQFF. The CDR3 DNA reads TGTGCCAGCAGAAATCACAGGGCCTCGGAGCAGTTCTTC.